These T cell receptor beta chains were read from a single sample in a study of cytomegalovirus exposure and HLA in healthy donors. Using immunoSEQ multiplex PCR, the repertoire was profiled, and TCRdb retains in-frame clones only, with some absent. The sample consists of 100,000 or so clones, more than 80% of them appearing once. The sequenced sample consisted of PBMCs. These receptors were taken from a man under 40 in good health and CMV-seronegative. Each CDR3 is given with its conserved first and last residue. D genes are given only for firm matches. Some rows have no size entry. The others give once, few or many, or a class for an expanded clone.

v_call	j_call	clone_size	d_call	cdr3_nt	cdr3_aa
TRBV30	TRBJ1-2	-	TRBD1	TGTGCCTGGAGTGTACTGCTCGGCGGACAGGGGATCTATGGCTACACCTTC	CAWSVLLGGQGIYGYTF
TRBV27	TRBJ2-5	once	TRBD2	TGTGCCACCTCGATTGGGGGAGGGTTGGAGACCCAGTACTTC	CATSIGGGLETQYF
TRBV7-9	TRBJ2-7	-	TRBD2	TGTGCCAGCAGCTCCTTGTGGACTAGCGGGGGGGAATTCTCCTACGAGCAGTACTTC	CASSSLWTSGGEFSYEQYF
TRBV7-2	TRBJ2-3	-	TRBD1	TGTGCCAGCAGCTGGGGACAGGCAGAGCTTACGCAGTATTTT	CASSWGQAELTQYF
TRBV10-3	TRBJ2-7	-	TRBD1	TGTGCCATCAGTGCTTCCGGACAGGATAACTCCTACGAGCAGTACTTC	CAISASGQDNSYEQYF
TRBV7-2	TRBJ1-1	-	TRBD1	TGTGCCAGCAGTCTTGCAGGGGGCGCAAATCGAAGGATCTTT	CASSLAGGANRRIF
TRBV28	TRBJ2-7	few	TRBD2	TGTGCCAGCAGTTTTAGTCTAGCGGGACTCTCCTACGAGCAGTACTTC	CASSFSLAGLSYEQYF
TRBV27	TRBJ2-6	-	-	TGTGCCAGCAGTTTTATCTCGGGTTCTGGGGCCAACGTCCTGACTTTC	CASSFISGSGANVLTF
TRBV6-1	TRBJ2-7	large	TRBD2	TGTGCCAGCAGTGAAGAGGTTAGCGGGGGCTACGAGCAGTACTTC	CASSEEVSGGYEQYF
TRBV5-4	TRBJ2-5	-	TRBD2	TGTGCCAGCAGCTCCTATAGCGGGAGTCAGGGGGAGACCCAGTACTTC	CASSSYSGSQGETQYF
TRBV6-5	TRBJ2-5	-	-	TGTGCCAGCAGTTATGGGGGGAGTCAAGAGACCCAGTACTTC	CASSYGGSQETQYF
TRBV15	TRBJ1-3	-	-	TGTGCCACCAGCAGACCCACCGGCGGGTTCAGAAACACCATATATTTT	CATSRPTGGFRNTIYF
TRBV5-1	TRBJ2-5	once	TRBD2	TGCGCCAGCAGCCCAGCCGGGACTAGTAGGGAGACCCAGTACTTC	CASSPAGTSRETQYF
TRBV5-1	TRBJ2-1	-	TRBD2	TGCGCCAGCAGCTGGGGGGCCAGCGGGGGGACCTCCTACAATGAGCAGTTCTTC	CASSWGASGGTSYNEQFF
TRBV30	TRBJ2-4	-	TRBD2	TGTGCCTGGAGTTTGGGACTAGCGCGGACCATTCAGTACTTC	CAWSLGLARTIQYF
TRBV14	TRBJ2-3	-	-	TGTGCCAGCAGCCAAGAGATTAGTACGCAGTATTTT	CASSQEISTQYF
TRBV30	TRBJ2-5	-	-	TGTGCCTGGGGAGAACTTAATTACCGGGAGACCCAGTACTTC	CAWGELNYRETQYF
TRBV7-9	TRBJ2-5	-	-	TGTGCCAGCAGCTTAGGTCGAGTCCGCCAAGAGACCCAGTACTTC	CASSLGRVRQETQYF
TRBV30	TRBJ1-1	-	TRBD1	TGTGCCTGGAGTACAGAAACGACAGGGGGTACTGAAGCTTTCTTT	CAWSTETTGGTEAFF
TRBV9	TRBJ2-3	-	-	TGTGCCAGCAGCGTAGGTCGTACAGATACGCAGTATTTT	CASSVGRTDTQYF
TRBV2	TRBJ2-1	once	TRBD1	TGTGCCAGCAGTGAAGGCCAGGGGGCATACAATGAGCAGTTCTTC	CASSEGQGAYNEQFF
TRBV6-5	TRBJ2-1	-	-	TGTGCCAGCTCCAGGGGCTACTCCTACAATGAGCAGTTCTTC	CASSRGYSYNEQFF
TRBV2	TRBJ2-1	-	TRBD1	TGTGCCGCCGCTGGGACAGCCGACAATGAGCAGTTCTTC	CAAAGTADNEQFF
TRBV28	TRBJ2-5	-	TRBD2	TGTGCCAGCAGTTTAGGGAGGGGAACCCAGTACTTC	CASSLGRGTQYF
TRBV10-3	TRBJ2-1	-	TRBD2	TGTGCCATCAGTGACCCCCAGCGGGGGCCCTCCTACAATGAGCAGTTCTTC	CAISDPQRGPSYNEQFF
TRBV9	TRBJ2-5	-	-	TGTGCCAGCAGCAAAGAGGAGACCCAGTACTTC	CASSKEETQYF
TRBV19	TRBJ2-3	-	TRBD1	TGTGCCAGTCGGACAGGGGGCACAGATACGCAGTATTTT	CASRTGGTDTQYF
TRBV2	TRBJ2-3	-	-	TGTGCCAGCAGCGGACAGAGCACAGATACGCAGTATTTT	CASSGQSTDTQYF
TRBV30	TRBJ1-4	-	-	TGTGCCTGGAGTCTGGGCAGGGGCGCTGAAAAACTGTTTTTT	CAWSLGRGAEKLFF
TRBV30	TRBJ2-7	-	TRBD1	TGTGCCTGGAGACAGGGGCTCTACGAGCAGTACTTC	CAWRQGLYEQYF
TRBV5-1	TRBJ2-7	-	TRBD1	TGCGCCAGCAGCTTGGATGCCGGGACAGCAGCCTACGAGCAGTACTTC	CASSLDAGTAAYEQYF
TRBV5-1	TRBJ2-5	-	-	TGCGCCAGCAGCGCCGGAGGCCAAGAGACCCAGTACTTC	CASSAGGQETQYF
TRBV14	TRBJ2-2	-	-	TGTGCCAGCAGCCAGGGGCGCTCCCGGGCCGGGGAGCTGTTTTTT	CASSQGRSRAGELFF
TRBV15	TRBJ2-7	-	TRBD1	TGTGCCACCAGCTCGACGGGACAGGGGACCTACGAGCAGTACTTC	CATSSTGQGTYEQYF
TRBV6-1	TRBJ2-7	-	-	TGTGCCAGCAGTGAAGTTAGACCGAGCGGAAGCTCCTACGAGCAGTACTTC	CASSEVRPSGSSYEQYF
TRBV19	TRBJ2-5	-	TRBD2	TGTGCCAGTAGTATTCTAGCGGGAGAAGAGACCCAGTACTTC	CASSILAGEETQYF
TRBV2	TRBJ2-1	-	-	TGTGCCAGCAGTGATTCGCGGGCGTCATACAATGAGCAGTTCTTC	CASSDSRASYNEQFF
TRBV5-4	TRBJ2-7	-	-	TGTGCCAGCAGCTTTCGTGCGGGAGAGCAGTACTTC	CASSFRAGEQYF
TRBV30	TRBJ2-5	once	TRBD1	TGTGCCTGGATGACAGGGGGCGCGAAGACCCAGTACTTC	CAWMTGGAKTQYF
TRBV7-2	TRBJ2-3	-	-	TGTGCCAGCAGCTCCGATACAGCTTCAGATACGCAGTATTTT	CASSSDTASDTQYF
TRBV6-1	TRBJ2-3	-	TRBD1	TGTGCCAGCAGTGAAGCACCGGGACAGGGCACAGATACGCAGTATTTT	CASSEAPGQGTDTQYF
TRBV30	TRBJ2-2	-	-	TGTGCCTGGAGGGGGGCTGCCACCGGGGAGCTGTTTTTT	CAWRGAATGELFF
TRBV25-1	TRBJ1-4	-	TRBD1	TGTGCCAGCAGTGACCGGGACAGTTCAACTAATGAAAAACTGTTTTTT	CASSDRDSSTNEKLFF
TRBV2	TRBJ1-3	-	TRBD1	TGTGCCAGCAGTGGGACAGGGGTTGGAAACACCATATATTTT	CASSGTGVGNTIYF
TRBV6-5	TRBJ2-7	-	-	TGTGCCAGCAGTTACCGGCGGAAACCATCCTACGAGCAGTACTTC	CASSYRRKPSYEQYF
TRBV5-3	TRBJ1-4	-	-	TGTGCCAGAAGCTTGGCGAGGGGCGGGGATGAAAAACTGTTTTTT	CARSLARGGDEKLFF
TRBV7-9	TRBJ2-7	-	-	TGTGCCAGCAGCTCCCGAGGACAGCCGCCCGACGAGCAGTACTTC	CASSSRGQPPDEQYF
TRBV2	TRBJ1-1	once	-	TGTGCCAGCAGTACGGACACGAACACTGAAGCTTTCTTT	CASSTDTNTEAFF
TRBV4-3	TRBJ2-7	few	TRBD1	TGCGCCAGCAGCCAAGAAGGACAGGGGCAGGGCGAGCAGTACTTC	CASSQEGQGQGEQYF
TRBV5-1	TRBJ2-7	-	TRBD1	TGCGCCAGCAGCTTAACGGACAGGGGTATAGTAGGGCAGTACTTC	CASSLTDRGIVGQYF
TRBV5-1	TRBJ2-1	-	TRBD1	TGCGCCAGCAGCTTGCGGACAGGGCCCTCCAATGAGCAGTTCTTC	CASSLRTGPSNEQFF
TRBV7-9	TRBJ2-7	-	-	TGTGCCAGCAGCCCAAAATACGAGCAGTACTTC	CASSPKYEQYF
TRBV2	TRBJ1-3	-	-	TGTGCCAGCAGTTTGACAGCAGCAAACACCATATATTTT	CASSLTAANTIYF
TRBV6-5	TRBJ1-6	-	-	TGTGCCAGCAGTTACTCGCAGGGTCAATCACCCCTCCACTTT	CASSYSQGQSPLHF
TRBV25-1	TRBJ1-2	-	-	TGTGCCAGCAGTGAAAACACAGGGAACTATGGCTACACCTTC	CASSENTGNYGYTF
TRBV6-1	TRBJ2-7	few	TRBD1	TGTGCCAGCAGTGAAGGTTTTCCGGGACAGGGGCGCTACGAGCAGTACTTC	CASSEGFPGQGRYEQYF